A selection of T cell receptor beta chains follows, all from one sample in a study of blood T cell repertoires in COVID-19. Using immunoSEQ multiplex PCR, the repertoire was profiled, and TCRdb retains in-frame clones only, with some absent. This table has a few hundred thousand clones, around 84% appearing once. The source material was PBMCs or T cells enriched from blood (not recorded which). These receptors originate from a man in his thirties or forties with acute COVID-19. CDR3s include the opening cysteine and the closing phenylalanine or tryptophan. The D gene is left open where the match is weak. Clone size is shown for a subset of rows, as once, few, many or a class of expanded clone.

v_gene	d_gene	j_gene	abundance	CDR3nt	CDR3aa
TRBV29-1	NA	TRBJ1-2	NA	TGCAGCGCCGAGTATGGCTACACCTTC	CSAEYGYTF
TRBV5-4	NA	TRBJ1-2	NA	TGTGCCAGCAGCCTGACCGGGGGGCGGGGGTATGGCTACACCTTC	CASSLTGGRGYGYTF
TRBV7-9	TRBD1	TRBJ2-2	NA	TGTGCCAGCAGTCCACAGGGGGCCGGGGAGCTGTTTTTT	CASSPQGAGELFF
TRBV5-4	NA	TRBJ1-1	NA	TGTGCCAGCAGCTGGACAGAGAACACTGAAGCTTTCTTT	CASSWTENTEAFF
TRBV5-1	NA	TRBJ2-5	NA	TGTGCCAGCAGCGCAGTACAGGGGGGGGATTTGAAGACCCAGTACTTC	CASSAVQGGDLKTQYF
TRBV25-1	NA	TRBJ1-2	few	TGTGCCAGCAGTGAGGAGGGCCGGGTTGCTGGCTACACCTTC	CASSEEGRVAGYTF
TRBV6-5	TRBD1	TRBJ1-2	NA	TGTGCCAGCAGTCCGGGACAGGGAATCTCTGGCTACACCTTC	CASSPGQGISGYTF
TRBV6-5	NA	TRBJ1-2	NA	TGTGCCAGCAGCCTCCTATCGACATATGGCTACACCTTC	CASSLLSTYGYTF
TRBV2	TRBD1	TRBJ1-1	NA	TGTGCCAGCTACCCAGGGGAGTCAGGGGGTAACGAAGCTTTCTTT	CASYPGESGGNEAFF
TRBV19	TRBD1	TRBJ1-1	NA	TGTGCCAGTAGTCCGACGGGACAGGGGTCCACTGAAGCTTTCTTT	CASSPTGQGSTEAFF
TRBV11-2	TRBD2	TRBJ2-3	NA	TGTGCCAGCAGCACTTATGCGCTAGCGGCAACAGATACGCAGTATTTT	CASSTYALAATDTQYF
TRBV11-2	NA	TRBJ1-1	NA	TGTGCCACCCAGGAGCACAGGACACCGAACACTGAAGCTTTCTTT	CATQEHRTPNTEAFF
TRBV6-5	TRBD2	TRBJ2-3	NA	TGTGCCAGCAGGGGACTAGCGGGAGCAATAGATACGCAGTATTTT	CASRGLAGAIDTQYF
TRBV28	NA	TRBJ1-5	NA	TGTGCCAGCACCTCCGATCGGGGGGGTAGCAATCAGCCCCAGCATTTT	CASTSDRGGSNQPQHF
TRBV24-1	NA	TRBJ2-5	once	TGTGCCACCAGTGATTTGGACAGGAACCAAGAGACCCAGTACTTC	CATSDLDRNQETQYF
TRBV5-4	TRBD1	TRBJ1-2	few	TGTGCCAGCAGCCCGGACAGGGCCGTTGATGGCTACACCTTC	CASSPDRAVDGYTF
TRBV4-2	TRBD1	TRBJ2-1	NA	TGTGCCAGCAGCCAGAACAGGGGCTACAATGAGCAGTTCTTC	CASSQNRGYNEQFF
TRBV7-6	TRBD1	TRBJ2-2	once	TGTGCCAGCAAGTCCAGGGGGCAGGTTTCCGGGGAGCTGTTTTTT	CASKSRGQVSGELFF
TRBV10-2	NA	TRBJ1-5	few	TGCGCCAACACACACAGTAAACTTCCCGTTCACCCCCGTAGCAATCAGCCCCAGCATTTT	CANTHSKLPVHPRSNQPQHF
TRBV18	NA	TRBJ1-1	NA	TGTGCCAGCTCACTACAGTTCCCGGTGGCTTTCTTT	CASSLQFPVAFF
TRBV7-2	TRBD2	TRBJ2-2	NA	TGTGCCAGCACCCTTGGACTAGCGGGAGCCGGGGAGCTGTTTTTT	CASTLGLAGAGELFF
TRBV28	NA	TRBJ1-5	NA	TGTGCCATTACCCGCACCCGGGGGAATCAGCCCCAGCATTTT	CAITRTRGNQPQHF
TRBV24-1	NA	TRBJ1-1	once	TGTGCCACCAGTGGCCAAGGGGGGGGAGACACTGAAGCTTTCTTT	CATSGQGGGDTEAFF
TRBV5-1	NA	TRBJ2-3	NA	TGCGCCAGCAGCTTGTCGGGGGTGAGCACAGATACGCAGTATTTT	CASSLSGVSTDTQYF
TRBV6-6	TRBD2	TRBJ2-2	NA	TGTGCCAGCAGGGGCGGGGGTAGCACCGGGGAGCTGTTTTTT	CASRGGGSTGELFF
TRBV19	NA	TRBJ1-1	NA	TGTGCCAGTCACCTACAGGGATGGGCTGAAGCTTTCTTT	CASHLQGWAEAFF
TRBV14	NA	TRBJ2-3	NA	TGTGCCAGCAGCCAAGACGTAGCAACGGCTGGGGGGGATACGCAGTATTTT	CASSQDVATAGGDTQYF
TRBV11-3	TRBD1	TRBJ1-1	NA	TGTGCCAGCAGCTCCCGGGACAGGGGACTCACTGAAGCTTTCTTT	CASSSRDRGLTEAFF
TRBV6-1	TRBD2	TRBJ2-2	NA	TGTGCCAGCAGTGAACAGCGGGGCAGGGAGCTGTTTTTT	CASSEQRGRELFF
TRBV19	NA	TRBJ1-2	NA	TGTGCCAGTAGTAGCCAGGGTGACTATGGCTACACCTTC	CASSSQGDYGYTF
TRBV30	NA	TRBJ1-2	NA	TGTGCCTGGAGTGTCCCAGGGCCCCCAACTGGCTACACCTTC	CAWSVPGPPTGYTF
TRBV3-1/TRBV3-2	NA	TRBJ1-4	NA	TGTGCCAGCAGCCAAGATCCGGCGGGCGCCCTTGAAAAACTGTTTTTT	CASSQDPAGALEKLFF
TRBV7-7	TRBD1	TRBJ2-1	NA	TGTGCTAGCAGTATCCGGGACAGTCCCTACAATGAGCAGTTCTTC	CASSIRDSPYNEQFF
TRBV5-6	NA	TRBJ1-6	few	TGTGCCAGCAGGGAGAGCTCCTATAATTCACCCCTCCACTTT	CASRESSYNSPLHF
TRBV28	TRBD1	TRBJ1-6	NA	TGTGCCAGCAGGTCGACAGGGGGCCCACCCCTCCACTTT	CASRSTGGPPLHF
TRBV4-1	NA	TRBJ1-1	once	TGCGCCAGCAGCCAAGTAACTTTATTAGGGGTGGGAACTGAAGCTTTCTTT	CASSQVTLLGVGTEAFF
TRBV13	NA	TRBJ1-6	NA	TGTGCCAGCAGCACCCGGAGAACCTATAATTCACCCCTCCACTTT	CASSTRRTYNSPLHF
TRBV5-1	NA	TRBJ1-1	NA	TGCGCCAGCAACCTTGGGGGAGGGCTCGACACTGAAGCTTTCTTT	CASNLGGGLDTEAFF
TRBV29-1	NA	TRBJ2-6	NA	TGCAGCGTTGGACTCTTCTCTGGGGCCAACGTCCTGACTTTC	CSVGLFSGANVLTF
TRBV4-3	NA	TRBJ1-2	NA	TGCGCCAGCAGCCAAGATCTAGGCAATTACACCTTC	CASSQDLGNYTF
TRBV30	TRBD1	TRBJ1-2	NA	TGTGCCTGGAGTACAGGGGCTCAAGCTAACTATGGCTACACCTTC	CAWSTGAQANYGYTF
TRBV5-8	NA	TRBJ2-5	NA	TGTGCCAGCAGCGTCGGGACACCCGCATGGACCCAGTACTTC	CASSVGTPAWTQYF
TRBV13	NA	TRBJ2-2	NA	TGTGCCAGCAGCTTATTCGGGGGGCCCAGAACCGGGGAGCTGTTTTTT	CASSLFGGPRTGELFF
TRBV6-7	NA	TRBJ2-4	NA	TGTGCCAGCAACTCGGAGATACAGGAGCTAGCCAAAAACATTCAGTACTTC	CASNSEIQELAKNIQYF
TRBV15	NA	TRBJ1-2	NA	TGTGCCACCAGCAGAGATCTGCGGGCGTCCGGCTACACCTTC	CATSRDLRASGYTF
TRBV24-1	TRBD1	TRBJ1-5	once	TGTGCCACCAGTGATCCCGGGACAGGGATACAGCCCCAGCATTTT	CATSDPGTGIQPQHF
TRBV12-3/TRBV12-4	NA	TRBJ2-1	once	TGTGCCAGCAGCTCGGACTGGAATGAGCAGTTCTTC	CASSSDWNEQFF
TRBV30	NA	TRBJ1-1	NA	TGTGCCTGGAGTAAAACAGGCGGGGACACTGAAGCTTTCTTT	CAWSKTGGDTEAFF
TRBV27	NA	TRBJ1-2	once	TGTGCCAGCAGTTCCTCCCGGGGGGCGCCGGTAGGCTACACCTTC	CASSSSRGAPVGYTF
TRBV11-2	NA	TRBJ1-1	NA	TGTGCCAGCAGCCCCTTCCAGGTGAACACTGAAGCTTTCTTT	CASSPFQVNTEAFF
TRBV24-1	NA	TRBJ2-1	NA	TGTGCCACCAGTGATGCGGGACTCTCTCAGCAGTTCTTC	CATSDAGLSQQFF
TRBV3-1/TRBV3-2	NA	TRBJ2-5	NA	TGTGCCAGCAGCCAAGATCTTGGAGGAGAGACCCAGTACTTC	CASSQDLGGETQYF
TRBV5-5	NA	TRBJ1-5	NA	TGTGCCAGCTCCGGGAGTGTTAGCAATCAGCCCCAGCATTTT	CASSGSVSNQPQHF
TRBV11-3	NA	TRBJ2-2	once	TGTGCCAGCAGCTTATCCAGGACCGGGGAGCTGTTTTTT	CASSLSRTGELFF